A selection of T cell receptor beta chains follows, all from one sample in a study of blood T cells in healthy people across ages. TCRdb analysed the 5' RACE reads with MiXCR anew, one entry per CDR3 protein. The table lists 1,800,000 or so distinct CDR3 sequences, roughly 43% of them singletons. The sequenced sample was blood. These receptors originate from a human donor in good health. Both conserved end residues are part of each CDR3. D genes are given only for firm matches. Clone size is shown for a subset of rows, as once, few, many or a class of expanded clone.

clone_size j_call d_call v_call cdr3_aa cdr3_nt
. TRBJ2-7 TRBD1 TRBV6-8 CASKGQGRYEQYF TGTGCCAGCAAGGGACAGGGAAGATACGAGCAGTACTTC
. TRBJ2-7 TRBD2 TRBV6-2/TRBV6-3 CASSYSGGGSSYEQYF TGTGCCAGCAGTTATTCGGGCGGGGGGAGCTCCTACGAGCAGTACTTC
. TRBJ1-1 . TRBV29-1 CSVDERGDTEAFF TGCAGCGTTGACGAAAGGGGGGACACTGAAGCTTTCTTT
. TRBJ2-7 . TRBV7-6 CASSLSPPNEQYF TGTGCCAGCAGCTTATCCCCCCCGAACGAGCAGTACTTC
. TRBJ2-5 . TRBV4-1 CASSQDLTIQETQYF TGCGCCAGCAGCCAAGATTTGACTATTCAAGAGACCCAGTACTTC
. TRBJ2-4 . TRBV5-6 CASSLVDGGGSKNIQYF TGTGCCAGCAGCTTGGTCGACGGGGGCGGGTCCAAAAACATTCAGTACTTC
. TRBJ1-4 . TRBV5-1 CASSCIGTTNEKLFF TGCGCCAGCAGCTGTATTGGGACAACTAATGAAAAACTGTTTTTT
few TRBJ2-7 . TRBV29-1 CSVEDRSGFSYEQYF TGCAGCGTTGAAGATCGCTCGGGGTTCTCCTACGAGCAGTACTTC
few TRBJ2-1 . TRBV7-9 CASLEHNEQFF TGTGCCAGCTTAGAACACAATGAGCAGTTCTTC
. TRBJ1-1 TRBD1 TRBV12-5 CAGASSGQVEAFF TGTGCTGGCGCCTCATCAGGACAGGTTGAAGCTTTCTTT
many TRBJ2-7 TRBD1 TRBV6-2/TRBV6-3 CASSPLGTGRNEQYF TGTGCCAGCAGCCCCCTGGGGACAGGGAGAAACGAGCAGTACTTC
. TRBJ1-4 . TRBV7-2 CASSVGRTNEKLFF TGTGCCAGCAGCGTGGGACGGACTAATGAAAAACTGTTTTTT
few TRBJ2-1 . TRBV29-1 CSVKKGLVGAVEQFF TGCAGCGTTAAAAAGGGCCTAGTGGGGGCCGTTGAGCAGTTCTTC
few TRBJ1-2 . TRBV29-1 CSVEAFNYGYTF TGCAGCGTTGAAGCATTTAACTATGGCTACACCTTC
. TRBJ2-1 . TRBV20-1 CSARVTKGGGFLNEQFF TGCAGTGCTAGAGTCACAAAGGGGGGGGGGTTTTTAAATGAGCAGTTCTTC
. TRBJ1-6 . TRBV4-3 CASSQGALHGDSPLHF TGCGCCAGCAGCCAAGGGGCTCTTCACGGGGATTCACCCCTCCACTTT
. TRBJ1-4 . TRBV3-1 CASSQGSVVEKLFF TGTGCCAGCAGCCAAGGATCTGTTGTTGAAAAACTGTTTTTT
few TRBJ1-2 TRBD1 TRBV20-1 CSGGTEYGYTF TGCAGTGGCGGGACAGAGTATGGCTACACCTTC
. TRBJ2-3 TRBD2 TRBV9 CASSVGGDIDTQYF TGTGCCAGCAGCGTCGGGGGGGACATAGATACACAGTATTTT
. TRBJ2-7 TRBD1 TRBV20-1 CSARRTGEGSYEQYF TGCAGTGCTAGGAGGACAGGGGAGGGATCCTACGAGCAGTACTTC
. TRBJ2-7 . TRBV4-1 CASSQEWAGRTYEQYF TGCGCCAGCAGCCAAGAGTGGGCAGGGAGGACCTACGAGCAGTACTTC
. TRBJ2-7 . TRBV20-1 CSARDQKTYEQDF TGCAGTGCTAGAGATCAGAAAACCTACGAGCAGGACTTC
few TRBJ2-1 . TRBV7-3 CASSSGPGARDLPSKVYNEQFF TGTGCCAGCAGCTCTGGTCCAGGGGCCAGGGATCTTCCTTCCAAGGTTTACAATGAGCAGTTCTTC
. TRBJ1-1 . TRBV2 CASSELRKNTEAFF TGTGCCAGCAGTGAACTGAGGAAGAACACTGAAGCTTTCTTT
. TRBJ2-2 . TRBV12-3/TRBV12-4 CASSLSGRGELFF TGTGCCAGCAGTTTATCGGGGAGAGGGGAGCTGTTTTTT
. TRBJ2-4 . TRBV29-1 CSVDWGRDIQYF TGCAGCGTTGACTGGGGGCGCGACATTCAGTACTTC
. TRBJ2-7 TRBD1 TRBV7-2 CASSLEDRVAYEQYF TGTGCCAGCAGCTTAGAGGACAGGGTCGCCTACGAGCAGTACTTC
. TRBJ1-4 . TRBV5-1 CASRSKGIPNEKLFF TGCGCCAGCAGATCTAAGGGTATACCTAATGAAAAACTGTTTTTT
once TRBJ2-1 . TRBV11-2 CASRGWVENPVGYNEQFF TGTGCCAGCAGGGGTTGGGTAGAGAACCCTGTAGGTTACAATGAGCAGTTCTTC
. TRBJ1-1 TRBD1 TRBV12-3/TRBV12-4 CASSFMGDSEAFF TGTGCCAGCAGTTTTATGGGGGACAGTGAAGCTTTCTTT
. TRBJ2-7 . TRBV20-1 CSARDRVAKPYEQYF TGCAGTGCTAGAGATCGGGTAGCGAAACCCTACGAGCAGTACTTC
. TRBJ2-6 TRBD2 TRBV2 CASTGGGYSGANVLTF TGTGCCAGCACGGGCGGGGGGTACTCTGGGGCCAACGTCCTGACTTTC
. TRBJ2-1 TRBD2 TRBV7-2 CASSLGSFYSAGAPNEQFF TGTGCCAGCAGCTTAGGGTCGTTTTATTCAGCGGGGGCCCCAAATGAGCAGTTCTTC
few TRBJ2-5 TRBD1 TRBV9 CASSPTGGMETQYF TGTGCCAGCAGCCCGACAGGGGGGATGGAGACCCAGTACTTC
few TRBJ2-7 TRBD1 TRBV4-3 CASSRNKGGQGDEQYF TGCGCCAGCAGCCGGAACAAAGGAGGACAGGGGGACGAGCAGTACTTC
few TRBJ2-1 . TRBV12-3/TRBV12-4 CASSLAQGYDEQFF TGTGCCAGCAGTTTAGCGCAGGGTTACGATGAGCAGTTCTTC
once TRBJ1-2 . TRBV9 CASSVGGGRAYGYTF TGTGCCAGCAGCGTAGGGGGAGGGCGGGCCTATGGCTACACCTTC
. TRBJ1-1 . TRBV12-3/TRBV12-4 CASRESEREAFF TGTGCCAGCAGGGAGTCGGAGAGGGAAGCTTTCTTT
once TRBJ2-7 TRBD1 TRBV5-1 CASSGGQGPYNEQYF TGCGCCAGCAGCGGAGGACAGGGCCCCTACAATGAGCAGTACTTC
. TRBJ1-3 TRBD1 TRBV20-1 CSLQGAGGNTIYF TGCAGCCTACAGGGGGCTGGTGGAAACACCATATATTTT
. TRBJ1-2 . TRBV7-2 CASSFVEGANYAYTF TGTGCCAGCAGCTTTGTGGAGGGAGCTAACTATGCCTACACCTTC
. TRBJ1-2 . TRBV15 CATSIGSGDYGYTF TGTGCCACCAGCATAGGTTCAGGGGACTATGGCTACACCTTC
few TRBJ2-3 TRBD2 TRBV11-2 CASIYLIPGLAGGQTTTDTQYF TGTGCCAGCATCTATCTCATTCCGGGACTAGCGGGGGGGCAGACGACGACAGATACGCAGTATTTT
. TRBJ1-2 . TRBV7-9 CACSLAPAIDTF TGTGCCTGCAGCTTAGCGCCGGCTATCGACACCTTC
few TRBJ2-1 TRBD2 TRBV24-1 CATSDGRNEQFF TGTGCCACCAGTGACGGGAGGAATGAGCAGTTCTTC
few TRBJ1-5 TRBD1 TRBV10-3 CAISGQGGNQPQHF TGTGCCATCAGTGGACAGGGCGGCAATCAGCCCCAGCATTTT
few TRBJ1-2 . TRBV14 CASTPLGTGGYTF TGTGCCAGCACCCCTTTGGGGACCGGTGGCTACACCTTC
. TRBJ2-7 TRBD1 TRBV13 CASSPNAGIRGNEQYF TGTGCCAGCAGTCCAAACGCGGGTATCAGGGGGAACGAGCAGTACTTC
. TRBJ2-1 . TRBV27 CASSLLALTGSSYNEQFF TGTGCCAGCAGTTTATTGGCCCTAACAGGGAGCTCCTACAATGAGCAGTTCTTC
. TRBJ1-1 . TRBV3-1 CASSQDHGGTEAFF TGTGCCAGCAGCCAAGATCACGGGGGGACTGAAGCTTTCTTT
. TRBJ2-7 TRBD1 TRBV11-2 CASSPLTGQGHEQYF TGTGCCAGCAGCCCCCTCACCGGACAGGGTCACGAGCAGTACTTC